This T cell receptor (beta chain) was identified in a study of CD8 T cells in Susac syndrome. Study-wide findings and caveats: The study acknowledged a relatively small number of individuals in its TCR sequencing and HLA analysis.

V was trimmed by 5 bases and J by 5 bases, leaving 10 bases between them. This CDR3 contains 11 residues. Germline CDR1 is SQVTM and CDR2 is ANQGSEA. A note on this clonotype: The antigen remains undetermined.

TCR beta was sequenced from blood CD8+ and CD4+ T cells. Random hexamers primed reverse transcription of about 0.5 to 1 ug RNA. TCRdb re-called the immunoSEQ multiplex PCR reads with MiXCR, one entry per CDR3 protein. The data hold about 130,000 distinct CDR3 sequences, with about 90% observed a single time. The origin of this receptor is a human donor with multiple sclerosis. Sequenced material: CD8+ T cells from PBMCs. This rearrangement joins TRBV29-1 to TRBJ2-7, with a tentative D call TRBD2 (6 bases). For the CDR3, the DNA is TGCAGCGTTCTGGGGGGAAACGAGCAGTACTTC. Translation gives CSVLGGNEQYF.